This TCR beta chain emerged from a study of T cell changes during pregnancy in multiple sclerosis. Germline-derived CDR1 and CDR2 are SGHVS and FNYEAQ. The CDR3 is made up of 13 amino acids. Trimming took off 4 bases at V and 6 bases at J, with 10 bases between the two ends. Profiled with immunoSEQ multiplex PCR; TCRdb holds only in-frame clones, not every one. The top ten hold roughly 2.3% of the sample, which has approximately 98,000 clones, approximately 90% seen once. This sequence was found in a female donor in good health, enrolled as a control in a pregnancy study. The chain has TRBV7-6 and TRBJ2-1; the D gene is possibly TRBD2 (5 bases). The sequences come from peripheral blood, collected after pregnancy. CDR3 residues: CASSSAAVNEQFF. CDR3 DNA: TGTGCCAGCAGCTCCGCAGCGGTCAATGAGCAGTTCTTC.